This T cell receptor beta chain was obtained from a study of blood T cell repertoires in COVID-19. At the level of the study: Samples taken during acute and convalescent COVID-19 were collected in the United States, Italy and Spain.

Authors' data handling: Amplification of reference gene primers was used by the study to estimate nucleated cell counts. TCRdb's table, derived via immunoSEQ multiplex PCR, lists solely in-frame clones and lacks some. Clonal size and the V and J genes are those of that table, whereas D and trimming came from the DNA. The top ten clones hold 2% to 2.5% of a sample with approximately 100,000 clones, 70% to 90% of them seen once. Sample: peripheral blood. The source is a human donor in a cohort sampled during active COVID-19.

CDR3 DNA: TGTGCCAGCAGTTTTACTAGCATCTTGGAGACCCAGTACTTC. As protein: CASSFTSILETQYF. This chain connects TRBV27 to TRBJ2-5, with D perhaps matching TRBD2 (6 bases). Germline V gene sequence: CDR1 MNHEY, CDR2 SMNVEV (reference sequence). Between the trimmed V and J ends, which lost 3 bases and 5 bases, there was a span of 13 bases. The CDR3 is 14 residues long.